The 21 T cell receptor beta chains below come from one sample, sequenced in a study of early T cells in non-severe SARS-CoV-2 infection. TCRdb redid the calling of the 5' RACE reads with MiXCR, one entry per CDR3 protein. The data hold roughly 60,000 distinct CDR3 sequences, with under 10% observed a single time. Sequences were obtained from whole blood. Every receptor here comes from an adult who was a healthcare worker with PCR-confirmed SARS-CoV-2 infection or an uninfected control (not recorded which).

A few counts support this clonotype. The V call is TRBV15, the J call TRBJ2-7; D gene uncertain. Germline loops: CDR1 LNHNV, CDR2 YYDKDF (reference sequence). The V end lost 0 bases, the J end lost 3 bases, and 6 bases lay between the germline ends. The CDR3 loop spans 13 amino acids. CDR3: CATSREGYYEQYF. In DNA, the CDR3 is TGTGCCACCAGCAGAGAGGGCTACTACGAGCAGTACTTC.

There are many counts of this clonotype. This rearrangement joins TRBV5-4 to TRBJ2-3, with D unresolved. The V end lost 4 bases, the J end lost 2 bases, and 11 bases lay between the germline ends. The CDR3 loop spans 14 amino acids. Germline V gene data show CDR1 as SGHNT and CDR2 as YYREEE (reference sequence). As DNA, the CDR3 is TGTGCCAGCAGCGACAAGGCTTACACAGATACGCAGTATTTT. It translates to CASSDKAYTDTQYF.

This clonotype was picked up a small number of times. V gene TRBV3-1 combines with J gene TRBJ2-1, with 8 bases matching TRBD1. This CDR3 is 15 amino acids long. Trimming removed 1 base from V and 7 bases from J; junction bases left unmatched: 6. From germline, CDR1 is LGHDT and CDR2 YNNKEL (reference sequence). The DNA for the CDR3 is TGTGCCAGCAGCCAAGGGCGACAGGGGAGGAATGAGCAGTTCTTC. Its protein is CASSQGRQGRNEQFF.

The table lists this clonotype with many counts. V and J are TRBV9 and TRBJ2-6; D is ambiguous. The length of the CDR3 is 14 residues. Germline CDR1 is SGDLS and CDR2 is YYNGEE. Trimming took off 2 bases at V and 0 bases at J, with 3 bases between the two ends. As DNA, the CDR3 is TGTGCCAGCAGCGTTCGCTCTGGGGCCAACGTCCTGACTTTC. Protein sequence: CASSVRSGANVLTF.

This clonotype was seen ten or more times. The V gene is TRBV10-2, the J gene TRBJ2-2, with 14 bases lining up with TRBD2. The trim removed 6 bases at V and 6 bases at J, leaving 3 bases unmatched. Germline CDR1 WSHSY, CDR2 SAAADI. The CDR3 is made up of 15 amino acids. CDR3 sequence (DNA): TGCGCCAGCAGGACTAGCGGGGGGGGAGCCGGGGAGCTGTTTTTT. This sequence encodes CASRTSGGGAGELFF.

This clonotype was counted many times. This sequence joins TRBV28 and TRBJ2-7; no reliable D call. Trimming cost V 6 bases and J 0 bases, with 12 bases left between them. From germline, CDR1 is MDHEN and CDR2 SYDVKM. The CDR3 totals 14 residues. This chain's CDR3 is CASRFSQSSYEQYF. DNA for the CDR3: TGTGCCAGCAGATTTAGCCAGAGCTCCTACGAGCAGTACTTC.

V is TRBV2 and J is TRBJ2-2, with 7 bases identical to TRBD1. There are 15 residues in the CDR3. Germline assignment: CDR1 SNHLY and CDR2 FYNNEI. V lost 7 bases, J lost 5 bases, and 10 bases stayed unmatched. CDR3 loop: CASKQGPLGTGELFF. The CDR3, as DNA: TGTGCCAGCAAACAGGGGCCCTTGGGTACCGGGGAGCTGTTTTTT.

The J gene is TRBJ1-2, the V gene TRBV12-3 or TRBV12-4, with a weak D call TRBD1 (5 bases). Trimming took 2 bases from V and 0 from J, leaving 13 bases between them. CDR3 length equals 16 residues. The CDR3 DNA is TGTGCCAGCAGTTTAACAGGCCCCGTTTCTAACTATGGCTACACCTTC. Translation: CASSLTGPVSNYGYTF.

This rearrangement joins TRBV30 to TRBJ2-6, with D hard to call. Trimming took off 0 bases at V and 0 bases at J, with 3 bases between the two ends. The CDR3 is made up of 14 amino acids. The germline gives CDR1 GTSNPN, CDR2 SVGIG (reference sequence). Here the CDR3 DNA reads TGTGCCTGGAGTGTGAGCTCTGGGGCCAACGTCCTGACTTTC. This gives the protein CAWSVSSGANVLTF.

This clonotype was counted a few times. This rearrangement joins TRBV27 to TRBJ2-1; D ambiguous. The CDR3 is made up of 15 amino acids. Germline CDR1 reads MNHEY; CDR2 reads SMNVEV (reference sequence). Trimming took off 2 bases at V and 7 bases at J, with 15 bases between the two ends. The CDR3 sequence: CASSLQAPVGNEQFF. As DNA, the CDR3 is TGTGCCAGCAGTTTACAAGCCCCCGTGGGAAATGAGCAGTTCTTC.

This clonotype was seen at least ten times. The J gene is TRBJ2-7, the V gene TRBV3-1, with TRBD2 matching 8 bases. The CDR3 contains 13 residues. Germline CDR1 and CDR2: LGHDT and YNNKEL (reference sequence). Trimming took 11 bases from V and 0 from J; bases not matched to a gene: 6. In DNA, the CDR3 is TGTGCCGCGGGGGGATTCCCCTCCTACGAGCAGTACTTC. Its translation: CAAGGFPSYEQYF.

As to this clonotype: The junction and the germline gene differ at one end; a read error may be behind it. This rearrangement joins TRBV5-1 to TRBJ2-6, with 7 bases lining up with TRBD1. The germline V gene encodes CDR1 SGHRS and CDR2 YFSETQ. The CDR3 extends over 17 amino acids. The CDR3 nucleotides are TGCGCCAGCAGCTTACAGGGGCTACTTACTGGGGCCAACGTCCTGATTTTC. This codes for CASSLQGLLTGANVLIF.

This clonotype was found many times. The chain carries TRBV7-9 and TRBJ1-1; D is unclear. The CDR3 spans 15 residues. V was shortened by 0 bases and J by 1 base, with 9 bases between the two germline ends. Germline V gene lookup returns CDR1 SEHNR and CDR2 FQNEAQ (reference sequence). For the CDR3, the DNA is TGTGCCAGCAGCTTAGCCAAGAACAGGAACACTGAAGCTTTCTTT. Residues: CASSLAKNRNTEAFF.

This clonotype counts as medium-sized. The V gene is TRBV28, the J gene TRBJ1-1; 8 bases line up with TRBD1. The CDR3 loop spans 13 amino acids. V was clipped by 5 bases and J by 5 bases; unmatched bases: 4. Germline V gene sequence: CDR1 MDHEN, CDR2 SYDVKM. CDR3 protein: CASSQGARTEAFF. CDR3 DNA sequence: TGTGCCAGCAGTCAGGGGGCGAGGACTGAAGCTTTCTTT.

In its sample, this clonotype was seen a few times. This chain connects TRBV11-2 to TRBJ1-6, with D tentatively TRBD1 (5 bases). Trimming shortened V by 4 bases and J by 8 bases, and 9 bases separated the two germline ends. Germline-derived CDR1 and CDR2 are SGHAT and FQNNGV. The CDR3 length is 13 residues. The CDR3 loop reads CASSSDSDSPLHF. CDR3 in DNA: TGTGCCAGCAGCTCTGACAGTGATTCACCCCTCCACTTT.

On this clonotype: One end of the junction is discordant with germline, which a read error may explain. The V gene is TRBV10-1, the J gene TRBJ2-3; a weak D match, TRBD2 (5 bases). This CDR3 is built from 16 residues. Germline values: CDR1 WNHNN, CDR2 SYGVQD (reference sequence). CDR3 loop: CASSESPGPSTYTQYF. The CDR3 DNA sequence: TGCGCCAGCAGTGAGTCCCCCGGGCCTAGCACATATACGCAGTATTTT.

This CDR3 reads CASRPTSGTHGGNTIYF. CDR3 DNA sequence: TGTGCCAGCAGGCCTACATCCGGGACCCATGGTGGAAACACCATATATTTT. The V and J genes are TRBV6-6 and TRBJ1-3; weak D call: TRBD1 (5 bases). Trimming pared 6 bases from V and 3 bases from J, leaving 21 bases between. The CDR3 length is 17 residues. The germline V gene encodes CDR1 MNHNY and CDR2 SVGAGI (reference sequence).

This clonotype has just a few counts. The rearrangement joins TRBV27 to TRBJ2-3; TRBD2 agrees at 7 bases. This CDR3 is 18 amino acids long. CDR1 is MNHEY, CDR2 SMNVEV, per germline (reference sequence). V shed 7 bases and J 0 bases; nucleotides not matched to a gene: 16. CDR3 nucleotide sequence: TGTGCCAGCACCCCTTTAAGGGCGGGAGCACGGAGCACAGATACGCAGTATTTT. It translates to CASTPLRAGARSTDTQYF.

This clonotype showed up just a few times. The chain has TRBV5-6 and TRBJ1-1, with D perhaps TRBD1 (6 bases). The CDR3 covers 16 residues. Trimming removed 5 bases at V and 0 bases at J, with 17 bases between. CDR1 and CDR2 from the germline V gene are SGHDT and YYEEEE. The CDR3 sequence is CASSIGSRGMNTEAFF. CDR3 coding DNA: TGTGCCAGCAGTATAGGATCCAGGGGAATGAACACTGAAGCTTTCTTT.

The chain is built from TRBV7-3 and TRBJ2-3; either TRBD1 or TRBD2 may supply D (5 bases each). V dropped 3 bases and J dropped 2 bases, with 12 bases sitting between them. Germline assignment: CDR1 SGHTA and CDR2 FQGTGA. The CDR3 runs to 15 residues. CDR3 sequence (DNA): TGTGCCAGCAGCTTGGGGGTGGCGTACACAGATACGCAGTATTTT. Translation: CASSLGVAYTDTQYF.

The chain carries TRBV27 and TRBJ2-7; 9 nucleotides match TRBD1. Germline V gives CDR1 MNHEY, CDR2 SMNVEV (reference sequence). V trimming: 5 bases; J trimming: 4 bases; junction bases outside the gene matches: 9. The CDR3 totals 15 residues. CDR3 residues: CASSTDRGEGYEQYF. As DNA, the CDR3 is TGTGCCAGCAGTACAGACAGGGGGGAAGGATACGAGCAGTACTTC.